The next 4 T cell receptor beta chains were all read from a single sample in a study of blood T cell repertoires in COVID-19. Clones were sequenced by immunoSEQ multiplex PCR, and TCRdb holds only the in-frame ones, with some missing. The sample carries under 250,000 clones, roughly four fifths recorded once. Sequencing used PBMCs or T cells enriched from blood (not recorded which). Every receptor here comes from a woman aged 55-69 years who had recovered from COVID-19.

J is TRBJ1-5 and V is TRBV7-8; tentatively, D is TRBD1 (6 bases). V was pared by 3 bases and J by 3 bases, with 12 bases between. The CDR3 consists of 15 residues. Germline values: CDR1 SGHVS, CDR2 FQNEAQ. CDR3 bases: TGTGCCAGCAGCTTGCAGGGGATTTTCAATCAGCCCCAGCATTTT. It yields the protein CASSLQGIFNQPQHF.

V and J are TRBV7-6 and TRBJ1-2, with TRBD1 matching over 7 bases. This CDR3 has 14 residues. V lost 5 bases and J lost 4; bases outside the gene matches: 7. Per the germline V gene, CDR1 is SGHVS and CDR2 is FNYEAQ. The CDR3 nucleotides read TGTGCCAGCAGCATCCGGACAGGCGCCTATGGCTACACCTTC. The encoded protein is CASSIRTGAYGYTF.

This clone has more than one count but fewer than ten. The chain employs TRBV19 and TRBJ1-5; 7 bases agree with TRBD1. Germline CDR1 LNHDA, CDR2 SQIVND (reference sequence). Unmatched junction bases numbered 3, after V lost 3 bases and J lost 1 base. There are 15 residues in the CDR3. CDR3 bases: TGTGCCAGTAGTATGAGACAGGGAAGCAATCAGCCCCAGCATTTT. As protein: CASSMRQGSNQPQHF.

V is TRBV29-1 and J is TRBJ2-7; 7 nucleotides match TRBD1. This CDR3 is 16 amino acids long. V dropped 1 base and J dropped 2; count of bases not matched to a gene: 11. Germline assignment: CDR1 SQVTM and CDR2 ANQGSEA. CDR3: CSVEVSGTVTPYEQYF. The DNA for the CDR3 is TGCAGCGTTGAAGTTTCGGGGACAGTGACACCCTACGAGCAGTACTTC.